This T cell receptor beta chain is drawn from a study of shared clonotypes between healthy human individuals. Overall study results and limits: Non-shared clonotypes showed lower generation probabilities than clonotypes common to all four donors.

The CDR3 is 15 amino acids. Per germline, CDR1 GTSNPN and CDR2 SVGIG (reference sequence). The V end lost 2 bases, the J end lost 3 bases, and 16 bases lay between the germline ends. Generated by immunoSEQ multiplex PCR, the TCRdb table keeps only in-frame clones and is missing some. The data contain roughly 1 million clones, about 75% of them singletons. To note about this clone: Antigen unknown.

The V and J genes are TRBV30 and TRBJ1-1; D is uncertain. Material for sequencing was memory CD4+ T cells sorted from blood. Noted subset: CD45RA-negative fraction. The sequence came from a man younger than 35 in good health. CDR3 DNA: TGTGCCTGGAGTCGAAAAGGGAGAGAAGACACTGAAGCTTTCTTT. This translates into CAWSRKGREDTEAFF.